These 12 T cell receptor beta chains came from one sample sequenced in a study of shared clonotypes between healthy human individuals (dated by TCRdb to 2018 to 2020). Library prep was done by the immunoSEQ multiplex PCR assay. TCRdb carries this immuneACCESS record with in-frame sequences only. Its versions omit some clonotypes, under half of them owing to an unresolved V gene in the studies checked, with the rest unexplained. Counted in this sample were approximately 2,000,000 clones; around 93% of them appeared once. The top ten clonotypes cover around 1.7% of the sample. CD8 naive samples were CD45RO-negative cells positively selected for CCR7, giving a CD45RA+CCR7+ population that excluded TemRA cells. Input material: naive CD8+ T cells from PBMCs. The sample's cell subset or site label is to be understood as: CD45RA+CCR7+. Receptors originate from a man aged 18 to 29 in good health. Some clones in this sample may be carry-over from other donors' samples.

The chain couples TRBV9 to TRBJ2-3, with 8 bases matching TRBD2. There are 13 residues in the CDR3. The ends lost 4 bases at V and 5 bases at J; junction bases unmatched: 3. The germline V gene encodes CDR1 SGDLS and CDR2 YYNGEE. The CDR3 loop reads CASSTGGEDTQYF. The CDR3 DNA sequence: TGTGCCAGCAGCACCGGGGGGGAAGATACGCAGTATTTT.

This chain uses TRBV5-8 with TRBJ2-7; 8 nucleotides match TRBD1. Germline assignment: CDR1 SGHTS and CDR2 YDEGEE. The CDR3 length is 15 residues. V shed 8 bases, J shed 2 bases, and the junction held 12 bases outside the gene matches. The CDR3 DNA follows: TGTGCCAGTGTGACAGGGGTCGGATATCCCTACGAGCAGTACTTC. Protein product: CASVTGVGYPYEQYF. Filled out from reference TRBV5-8 and TRBJ2-7, the complete variable domain reads EAGVTQSPTHLIKTRGQQATLRCSPISGHTSVYWYQQALGLGLQFLLWYDEGEERNRGNFPPRFSGRQFPNYSSELNVNALELEDSALYLCASVTGVGYPYEQYFGPGTRLTVT.

The chain is built from TRBV6-5 and TRBJ2-7, with 7 bases identical to TRBD1. CDR1 is MNHEY, CDR2 SVGAGI, per germline. CDR3 length: 13 residues. V gave up 6 bases and J gave up 5 bases; unmatched junction bases: 7. The CDR3 DNA reads TGTGCCAGCAGAGACAGGGTACGCGACGAGCAGTACTTC. The encoded protein is CASRDRVRDEQYF.

The chain employs TRBV2 and TRBJ2-1; D is perhaps TRBD2 (5 bases). Germline CDR1 and CDR2: SNHLY and FYNNEI. The CDR3 has 11 residues. V was clipped by 5 bases and J by 9 bases, with 8 bases between them. The CDR3 reads CASSPGVEQFF. CDR3 DNA sequence: TGTGCCAGCAGTCCCGGGGTTGAGCAGTTCTTC.

The chain uses TRBV5-8 and TRBJ2-7; 8 bases agree with TRBD2. There are 18 residues in the CDR3. After removal of 1 base from V and 3 bases from J, the junction contained 15 bases not matched to a gene. Germline V lookup: CDR1 SGHTS, CDR2 YDEGEE. CDR3 sequence reads: CASSLFAGEGLALYEQYF. Written as DNA, the CDR3 is TGTGCCAGCAGCTTGTTTGCGGGAGAAGGACTAGCCCTCTACGAGCAGTACTTC.

J is TRBJ1-2 and V is TRBV29-1, with 8 bases matching TRBD1. Germline V gives CDR1 SQVTM, CDR2 ANQGSEA. The ends lost 7 bases at V and 5 bases at J; junction bases unmatched: 6. This CDR3 contains 12 residues. In DNA form, the CDR3 reads TGCAGCGGTGCAGGGGGCGAGTATGGCTACACCTTC. Its protein product is CSGAGGEYGYTF.

The V gene is TRBV7-6, the J gene TRBJ2-1, with a weak D call TRBD2 (5 bases). The V end lost 2 bases, the J end lost 8 bases, and 10 bases lay between the germline ends. CDR3 length equals 13 residues. CDR1 SGHVS and CDR2 FNYEAQ come from the germline V gene. Written as DNA, the CDR3 is TGTGCCAGCAGCTTAACCGAGGGCTATGAGCAGTTCTTC. It codes for CASSLTEGYEQFF.

This chain connects TRBV7-2 to TRBJ2-7, with D unresolved. The germline V gene encodes CDR1 SGHTA and CDR2 FQGNSA. The CDR3 extends over 14 amino acids. Between the trimmed V and J ends, which lost 0 bases and 1 base, there was a span of 7 bases. The CDR3 coding sequence is TGTGCCAGCAGCTTAGCGGCAGCTTCCTACGAGCAGTACTTC. As protein: CASSLAAASYEQYF.

This chain connects TRBV2 to TRBJ1-2; D is uncertain. Germline V gives CDR1 SNHLY, CDR2 FYNNEI. The CDR3 is 15 residues long. Trimming left V 6 bases short and J 0 bases short, with 14 bases between. The CDR3 coding sequence is TGTGCCAGCAGGGCAGCACGATCGACTAACTATGGCTACACCTTC. Amino acid sequence: CASRAARSTNYGYTF. Using reference TRBV2 and TRBJ1-2 for the parts outside the CDR3, the full variable domain is EPEVTQTPSHQVTQMGQEVILRCVPISNHLYFYWYRQILGQKVEFLVSFYNNEISEKSEIFDDQFSVERPDGSNFTLKIRSTKLEDSAMYFCASRAARSTNYGYTFGSGTRLTVV.

V usage is TRBV5-6 and J usage is TRBJ1-2; D is unclear. Trimming removed 1 base from V and 4 bases from J, with 14 bases in between. This CDR3 has 15 residues. Germline V gene lookup returns CDR1 SGHDT and CDR2 YYEEEE. CDR3 DNA sequence: TGTGCCAGCAGCTTGCCACCAGGAGTTTTCTATGGCTACACCTTC. This translates into CASSLPPGVFYGYTF.

This clone is a singleton in its sample. The chain joins TRBV1 to TRBJ2-1; the table gives TRBD1 as D, unverified against the DNA. TRBV1 is flagged as a pseudogene. The CDR3 spans 13 residues. The DNA of the CDR3 is TGCACCAGCAGCCTCGAAAGGGGGAATGAGCAGTTCTTC. Translating it yields CTSSLERGNEQFF.

The rearrangement links TRBV27 to TRBJ2-7, with TRBD2 matching over 11 bases. Germline V gene lookup returns CDR1 MNHEY and CDR2 SMNVEV (reference sequence). The CDR3 loop spans 15 amino acids. The V segment lost 7 bases and the J segment 4 bases; nucleotides outside the gene matches: 9. The CDR3 sequence is CASKLAGGPRYEQYF. CDR3 in DNA: TGTGCCAGCAAATTAGCGGGAGGGCCTAGATACGAGCAGTACTTC.